The sequence of this T cell receptor beta chain was determined in a study of beta chain features in type 1 diabetes. A word on this clone: Its target is not known.

Broader study findings: A greater similarity of naive, central memory and Treg TCRB repertoires was seen among patients than among healthy donors. Moderately but significantly shorter TCRB CDR3s were found in Type 1 diabetes patients in all four CD4+ subsets.

Trimming removed 5 bases from V and 2 bases from J, with 16 bases in between. CDR1 is GTSNPN and CDR2 is SVGIG in the germline V gene (reference sequence). This CDR3 region has 14 residues. The study reverse transcribed the entire isolated RNA, so it sequenced expressed TCRB transcripts. Generated by immunoSEQ multiplex PCR, the TCRdb table keeps only in-frame clones and is missing some. The sample includes around 500,000 clones, 11% of them seen just once. The chain combines TRBV30 with TRBJ2-7; D is perhaps TRBD1 or TRBD2 (5 bases each). This sequence was found in a woman under 30 in good health. The sequencing input was naive CD4+ T cells from blood. The CDR3 reads CAWGPAGSTYEQYF. The CDR3 bases are TGTGCCTGGGGGCCGGCAGGGAGTACCTACGAGCAGTACTTC.